The clone carrying this T cell receptor beta chain was detected once. The assay was immunoSEQ multiplex PCR, and TCRdb's table has in-frame clones only and misses some. Of around 250,000 clones in the sample, roughly four fifths were seen once. These data are taken from a study of control samples from healthy donors and cancer patients. CDR1 and CDR2 from the germline V gene are MNHEY and SMNVEV (reference sequence). Trimming cost V 1 base and J 0 bases, with 13 bases left between them. The length of the CDR3 is 17 residues. Input material: PBMCs. The chain links TRBV27 to TRBJ2-1; TRBD2 is a possible D gene (6 bases). The TCR comes from a woman aged 60-70 years with lung cancer. The CDR3 sequence is CASSLFPGRNSYNEQFF. The CDR3 nucleotides are TGTGCCAGCAGTTTATTTCCCGGGAGAAACTCCTACAATGAGCAGTTCTTC.